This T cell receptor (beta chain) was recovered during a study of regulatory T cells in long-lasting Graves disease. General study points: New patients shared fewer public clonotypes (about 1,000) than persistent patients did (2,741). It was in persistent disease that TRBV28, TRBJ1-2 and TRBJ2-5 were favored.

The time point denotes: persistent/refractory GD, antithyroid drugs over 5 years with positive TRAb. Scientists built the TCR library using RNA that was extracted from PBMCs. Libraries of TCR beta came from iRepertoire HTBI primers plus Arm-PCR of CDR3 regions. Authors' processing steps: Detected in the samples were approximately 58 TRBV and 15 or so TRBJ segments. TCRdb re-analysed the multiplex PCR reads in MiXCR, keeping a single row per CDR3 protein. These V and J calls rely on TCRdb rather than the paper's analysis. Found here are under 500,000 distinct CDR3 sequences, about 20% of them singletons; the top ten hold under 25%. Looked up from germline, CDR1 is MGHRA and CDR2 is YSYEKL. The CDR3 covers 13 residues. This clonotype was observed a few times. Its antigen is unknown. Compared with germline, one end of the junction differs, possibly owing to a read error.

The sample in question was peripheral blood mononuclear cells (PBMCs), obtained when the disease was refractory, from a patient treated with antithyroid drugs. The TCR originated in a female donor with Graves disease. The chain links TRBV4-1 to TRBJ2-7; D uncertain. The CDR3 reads CASSQWLGYEQYF. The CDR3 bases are TGTGCCAGCAGCCAATGGTTAGGCTACGAGCAGTACTTC.